These T cell receptor beta chains were read from a single sample in a study of T cells after yellow fever vaccination. Each CDR3 protein gets one entry after TCRdb re-called the 5' RACE reads with MiXCR. The data hold about 260,000 distinct CDR3 sequences, with about 3.5% observed a single time. The source was PBMCs, collected 15 days after the yellow fever booster vaccination. Every receptor here comes from a man aged 18 to 35 who received the YFV17D yellow fever vaccine. Each CDR3 is given with its conserved first and last residue. D genes are given only for firm matches. Clone size is shown for a subset of rows, as once, few, many or a class of expanded clone.

>TRBV7-2|TRBJ1-2|many|NA
CASSLEGLFHGYTF
>TRBV3-1|TRBJ2-2|many|TRBD2
CASRGLAGSNTGELFF
>TRBV5-1|TRBJ1-1|many|TRBD1
CASSSGQGAYTEAFF
>TRBV5-1|TRBJ2-1|many|NA
CASRADEWREQFF
>TRBV24-1|TRBJ2-3|many|TRBD2
CATSDSSGGQLDTQYF
>TRBV7-9|TRBJ2-1|many|NA
CASSLAGNVNEQFF
>TRBV5-1|TRBJ1-5|many|NA
CASSLHPDNSNQPQHF
>TRBV5-4|TRBJ1-1|NA|NA
CASPGRGEEMNTEAFF
>TRBV12-3/TRBV12-4|TRBJ2-2|many|NA
CASSNQQGVTGELFF
>TRBV12-3/TRBV12-4|TRBJ1-2|many|NA
CASSRGFGYTF
>TRBV12-3/TRBV12-4|TRBJ1-4|many|NA
CASSLGVFGEKLFF
>TRBV24-1|TRBJ2-2|NA|NA
CATSDAGGGSGELFF
>TRBV10-3|TRBJ1-2|many|NA
CAIRVGGSGYTF
>TRBV5-1|TRBJ2-7|many|NA
CASSSPGSPPYFYEQYF
>TRBV5-1|TRBJ1-1|few|NA
CASSSTSRNTEAFF
>TRBV7-6|TRBJ1-1|many|NA
CASSANYNTEAFF